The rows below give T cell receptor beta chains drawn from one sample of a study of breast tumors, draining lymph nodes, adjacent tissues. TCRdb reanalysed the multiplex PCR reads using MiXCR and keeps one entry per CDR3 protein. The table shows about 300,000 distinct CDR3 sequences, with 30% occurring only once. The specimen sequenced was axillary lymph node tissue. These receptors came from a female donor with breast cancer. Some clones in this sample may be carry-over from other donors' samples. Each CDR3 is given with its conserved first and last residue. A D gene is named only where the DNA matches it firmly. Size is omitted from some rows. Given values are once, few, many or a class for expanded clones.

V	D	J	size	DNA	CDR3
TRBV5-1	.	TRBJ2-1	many	TGCGCCAGCAGCGAACGACAGGCTAGCTCCTACAATGAGCAGTTCTTC	CASSERQASSYNEQFF
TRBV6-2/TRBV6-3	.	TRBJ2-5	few	TGTGCCAGCAGTTCCAGGCAAGAGACCCAGTACTTC	CASSSRQETQYF
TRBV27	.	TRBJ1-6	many	TGTGCCAGCAGTCCGGGACAAAGGATTTCACCCCTCCACTTT	CASSPGQRISPLHF
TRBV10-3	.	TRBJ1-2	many	TGTGCCATCAGTGTGGCCCCCGACCCCGATGGCTACACCTTC	CAISVAPDPDGYTF
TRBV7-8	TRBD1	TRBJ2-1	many	TGTGCCAGCAGCTTAGGCTCACAGGGGACCTACAATGAGCAGTTCTTC	CASSLGSQGTYNEQFF
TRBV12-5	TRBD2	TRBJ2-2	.	TGTGCCAGCAGCATTCTTAGCGGGAGTCCCGGGGCCAACACCGGGGAGCTGTTTTTT	CASSILSGSPGANTGELFF
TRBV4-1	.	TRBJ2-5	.	TGCGCCAGCGATCAAGGGCGTACCCAGTACTTC	CASDQGRTQYF
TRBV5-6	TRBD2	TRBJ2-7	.	TGTGCCAGCAGCTTGGATAGGACTAGCGCAAGCTCCTACGGGCAGTACTTC	CASSLDRTSASSYGQYF
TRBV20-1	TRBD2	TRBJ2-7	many	TGCAGTGCTAGTGTGCTAGCGGGAGTCCCCTACGAGCAGTACTTC	CSASVLAGVPYEQYF
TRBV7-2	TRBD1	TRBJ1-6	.	TGTGCCAGCAGCTTAGGGACAGGGGTGGGGTCACCCCTCCACTTT	CASSLGTGVGSPLHF
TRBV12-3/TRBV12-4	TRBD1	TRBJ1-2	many	TGTGCCAGCAGTTTAGCCACAGGGGGGGTCGGGAACTATGGCTACACCTTC	CASSLATGGVGNYGYTF
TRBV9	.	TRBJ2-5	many	TGTGCCAGCAGCGTCGAGACGAGAGAGACCCAGTACTTC	CASSVETRETQYF
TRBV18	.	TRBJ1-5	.	TGTGCCAGCTCACCACCCGGCGATCAGCCCCAGCATTTT	CASSPPGDQPQHF
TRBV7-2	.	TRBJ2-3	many	TGTGCCAGCAGCTCCCGGACAAGTCGCACAGATACGCAGTATTTT	CASSSRTSRTDTQYF
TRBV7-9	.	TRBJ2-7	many	TGTGCCAGCACCCCGACAGGCTACGAGCAGTACTTC	CASTPTGYEQYF
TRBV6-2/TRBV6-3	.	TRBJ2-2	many	TGTGCCAGCACGTTCGGGGGCCGGGAGCTGTTTTTT	CASTFGGRELFF
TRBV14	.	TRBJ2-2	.	TGTGCCAGCAGCCAAGATTGGGAGCGGAACACCGGGGAGCTGTTTTTT	CASSQDWERNTGELFF
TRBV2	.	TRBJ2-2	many	TGTGCCAGCAGCGCAACAGGGGGGGCGAACACCGGGGAGCTGTTTTTT	CASSATGGANTGELFF
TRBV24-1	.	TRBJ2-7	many	TGTGCCACCAGTGGTGGCCGACTGAGCAACTACGAGCAGTACTTC	CATSGGRLSNYEQYF
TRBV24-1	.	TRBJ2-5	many	TGTGCCACCACCCCCGGGGGCGGACAAGAGACCCAGTACTTC	CATTPGGGQETQYF
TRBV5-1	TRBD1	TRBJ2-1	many	TGCGCCAGTTGGGAGGGGACAGGGCACTACAATGAGCAGTTCTTC	CASWEGTGHYNEQFF
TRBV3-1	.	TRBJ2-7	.	TGTGCCAGCAGCGAAACCCGAGGGCACTACGAGCAGTACTTC	CASSETRGHYEQYF
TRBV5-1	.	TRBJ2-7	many	TGCGCCAGCAGCTTGGGACAGGCCGCCTACGAGCAGTACTTC	CASSLGQAAYEQYF
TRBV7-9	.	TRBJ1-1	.	TGTGCCAGCAGCTGGCGGCAGGGTGAAGCTTTCTTT	CASSWRQGEAFF
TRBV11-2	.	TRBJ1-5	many	TGTGCCAGCAGCTTAGGACAGTCGGGTCAGCCCCAGCATTTT	CASSLGQSGQPQHF
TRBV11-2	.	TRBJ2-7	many	TGTGCCAGCAGCTCGAGCCAGGGTGCTTTTGGCGAGCAGTACTTC	CASSSSQGAFGEQYF
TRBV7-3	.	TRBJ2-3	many	TGTGCCAGCAGCTTAACTGGGGTGGAAGATACGCAGTATTTT	CASSLTGVEDTQYF
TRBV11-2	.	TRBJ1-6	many	TGTGCCAGCAGCTTAAGCAGGGGAGGGGGTGATTCACCCCTCCACTTT	CASSLSRGGGDSPLHF
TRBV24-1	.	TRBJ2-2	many	TGTGCCACCAGTGACCCGGTCCGAGACACCGGGGAGCTGTTTTTT	CATSDPVRDTGELFF
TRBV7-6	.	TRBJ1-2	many	TGTGCCAGCAGCCAGGCCTCCGCCGTGGATGGCTACACCTTC	CASSQASAVDGYTF
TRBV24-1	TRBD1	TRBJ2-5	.	TGTGCCACCAGTGACCTCGGGACAGCTGAGGGCCAAGAGACCCAGTACTTC	CATSDLGTAEGQETQYF
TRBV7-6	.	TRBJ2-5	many	TGTGCCAGCAGTAAGGCGGAGACCCAGTACTTC	CASSKAETQYF
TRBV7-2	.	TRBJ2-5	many	TGTGCCAGCAGCTTAGATAGCGCACAAGAGACCCAGTACTTC	CASSLDSAQETQYF
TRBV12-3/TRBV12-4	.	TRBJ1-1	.	TGTGCCAGCGGTTTGCGGGGGAGGAACACTGAAGCTTTCTTT	CASGLRGRNTEAFF
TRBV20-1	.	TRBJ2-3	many	TGCAGTGCCGGCGTTCGGGAGCGGGCAGATACGCAGTATTTT	CSAGVRERADTQYF
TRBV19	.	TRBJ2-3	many	TGTGCCAGTAGTGAGGGACCGAACACAGATACGCAGTATTTT	CASSEGPNTDTQYF